This T cell receptor beta chain was recovered during a study of blood T cell repertoires in COVID-19. Study in general: Italy, Spain and the United States were the sources of the convalescent and acute COVID-19 samples. Sources were T cells, B-cell-depleted T cells, or PBMCs; the material itself was cDNA or gDNA.

Germline V gene sequence: CDR1 SEHNR, CDR2 FQNEAQ (reference sequence). V gave up 5 bases and J gave up 5 bases; unmatched junction bases: 7. There are 14 residues in the CDR3. Original methodology: By means of reference gene primer amplification, nucleated cell counts were estimated. Produced via immunoSEQ multiplex PCR; TCRdb's table is partial and in-frame only. V and J calls and clone size are those listed in that table; D and trimming were worked out from the DNA. Of some 90,000 clones listed, around nine tenths are singletons. The chain couples TRBV7-9 to TRBJ2-5, with TRBD2 matching over 8 bases. The receptor was derived from a woman in her fifties or sixties in a cohort sampled during active COVID-19. The sample consisted of peripheral blood. The CDR3 region is CASSPSIAGETQYF. The CDR3 bases are TGTGCCAGCAGCCCGAGCATAGCGGGGGAGACCCAGTACTTC.